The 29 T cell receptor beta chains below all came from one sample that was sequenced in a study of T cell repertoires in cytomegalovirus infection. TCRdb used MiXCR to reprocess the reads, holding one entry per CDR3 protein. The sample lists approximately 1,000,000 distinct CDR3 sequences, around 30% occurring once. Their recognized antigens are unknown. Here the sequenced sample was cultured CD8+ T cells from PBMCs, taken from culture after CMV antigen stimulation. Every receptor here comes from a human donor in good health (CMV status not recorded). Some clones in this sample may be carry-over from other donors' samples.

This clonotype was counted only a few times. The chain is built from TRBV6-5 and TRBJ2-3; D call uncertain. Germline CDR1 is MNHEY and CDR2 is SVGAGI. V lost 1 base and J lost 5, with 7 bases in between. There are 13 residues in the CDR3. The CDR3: CASSYFIGDTQYF. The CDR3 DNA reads TGTGCCAGCAGTTACTTCATTGGAGATACGCAGTATTTT.

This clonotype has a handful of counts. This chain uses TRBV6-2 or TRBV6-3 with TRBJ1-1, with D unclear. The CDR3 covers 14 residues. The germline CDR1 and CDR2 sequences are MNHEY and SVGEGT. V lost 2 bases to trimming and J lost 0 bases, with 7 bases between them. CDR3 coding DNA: TGTGCCAGCAGTTACATACAGATGAACACTGAAGCTTTCTTT. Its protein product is CASSYIQMNTEAFF.

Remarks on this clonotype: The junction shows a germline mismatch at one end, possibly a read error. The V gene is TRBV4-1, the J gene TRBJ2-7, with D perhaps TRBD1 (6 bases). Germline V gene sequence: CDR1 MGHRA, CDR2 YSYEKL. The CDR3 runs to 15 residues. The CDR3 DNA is TGTGCCAGCAGCCAAGATGGGGGCCCGAGTTACGAGCAGTACTTC. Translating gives CASSQDGGPSYEQYF.

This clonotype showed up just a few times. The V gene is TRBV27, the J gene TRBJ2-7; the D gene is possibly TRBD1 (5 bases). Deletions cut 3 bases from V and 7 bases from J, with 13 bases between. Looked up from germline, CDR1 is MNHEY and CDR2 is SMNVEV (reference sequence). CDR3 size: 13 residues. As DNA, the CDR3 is TGTGCCAGCAGTTTCCTCGCAGGGCGGGAGCAGTACGTC. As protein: CASSFLAGREQYV.

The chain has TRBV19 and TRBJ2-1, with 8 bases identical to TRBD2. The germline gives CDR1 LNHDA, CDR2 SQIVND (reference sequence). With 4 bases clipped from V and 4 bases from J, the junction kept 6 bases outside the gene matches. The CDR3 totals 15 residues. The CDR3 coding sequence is TGTGCCAGTAGTACTTCGGGGGGGCGTTACAATGAGCAGTTCTTC. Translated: CASSTSGGRYNEQFF.

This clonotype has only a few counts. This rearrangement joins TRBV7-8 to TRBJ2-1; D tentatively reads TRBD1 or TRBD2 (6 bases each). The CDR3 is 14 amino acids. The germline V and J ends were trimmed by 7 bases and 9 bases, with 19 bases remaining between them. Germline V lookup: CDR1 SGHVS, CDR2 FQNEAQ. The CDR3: CASTLGGGYGEQFF. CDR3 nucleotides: TGTGCCAGCACCCTCGGAGGGGGGTACGGTGAGCAGTTCTTC.

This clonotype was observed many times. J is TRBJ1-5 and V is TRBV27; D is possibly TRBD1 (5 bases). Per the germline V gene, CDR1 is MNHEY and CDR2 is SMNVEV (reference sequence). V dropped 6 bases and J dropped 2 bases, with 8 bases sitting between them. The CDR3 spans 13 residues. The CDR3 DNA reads TGTGCCAGCAGACCGGGACGCAATCAGCCCCAGCATTTT. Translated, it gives CASRPGRNQPQHF.

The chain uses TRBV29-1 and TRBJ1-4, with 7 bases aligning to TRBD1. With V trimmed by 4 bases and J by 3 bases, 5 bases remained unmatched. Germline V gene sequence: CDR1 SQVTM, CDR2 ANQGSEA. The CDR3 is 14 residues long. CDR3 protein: CSVGGGAANEKLFF. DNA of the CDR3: TGCAGCGTTGGAGGGGGCGCGGCTAATGAAAAACTGTTTTTT.

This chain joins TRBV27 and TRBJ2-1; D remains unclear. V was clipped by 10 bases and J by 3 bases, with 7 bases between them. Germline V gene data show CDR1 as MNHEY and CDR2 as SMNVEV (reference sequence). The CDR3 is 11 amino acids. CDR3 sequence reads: CANIGYNEQFF. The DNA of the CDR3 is TGTGCCAACATTGGCTACAATGAGCAGTTCTTC.

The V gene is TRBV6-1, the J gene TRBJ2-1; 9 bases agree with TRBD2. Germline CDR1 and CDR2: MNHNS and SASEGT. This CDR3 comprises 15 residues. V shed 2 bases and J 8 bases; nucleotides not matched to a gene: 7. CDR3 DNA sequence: TGTGCCAGCAGTGAACGGAGCGGGGGGCGAGATGAGCAGTTCTTC. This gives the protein CASSERSGGRDEQFF.

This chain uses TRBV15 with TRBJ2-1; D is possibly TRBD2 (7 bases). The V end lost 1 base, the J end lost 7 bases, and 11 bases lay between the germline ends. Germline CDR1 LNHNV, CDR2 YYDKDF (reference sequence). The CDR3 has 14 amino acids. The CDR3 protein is CATSRARGLNEQFF. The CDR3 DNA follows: TGTGCCACCAGCAGAGCGCGGGGGCTTAATGAGCAGTTCTTC.

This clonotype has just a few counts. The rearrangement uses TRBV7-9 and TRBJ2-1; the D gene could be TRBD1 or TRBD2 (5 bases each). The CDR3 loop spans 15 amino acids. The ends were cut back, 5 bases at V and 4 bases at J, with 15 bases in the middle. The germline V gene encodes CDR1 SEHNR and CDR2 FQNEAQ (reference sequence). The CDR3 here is CASSAPGRAYNEQFF. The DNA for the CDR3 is TGTGCCAGCAGCGCCCCGGGACGGGCGTACAATGAGCAGTTCTTC.

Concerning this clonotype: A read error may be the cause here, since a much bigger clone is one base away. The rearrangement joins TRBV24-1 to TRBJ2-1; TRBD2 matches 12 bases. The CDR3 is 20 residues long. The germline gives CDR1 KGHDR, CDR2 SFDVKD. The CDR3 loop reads CATSDPGLAGKMSSYNEQSF. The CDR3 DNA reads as TGTGCCACCAGTGATCCCGGACTAGCGGGGAAGATGAGCTCCTACAATGAGCAGTCCTTC.

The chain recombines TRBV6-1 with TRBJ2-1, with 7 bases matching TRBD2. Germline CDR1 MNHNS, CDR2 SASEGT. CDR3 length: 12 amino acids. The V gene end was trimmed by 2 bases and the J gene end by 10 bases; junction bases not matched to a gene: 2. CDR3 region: CASSELAAEQFF. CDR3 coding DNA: TGTGCCAGCAGTGAACTAGCGGCCGAGCAGTTCTTC.

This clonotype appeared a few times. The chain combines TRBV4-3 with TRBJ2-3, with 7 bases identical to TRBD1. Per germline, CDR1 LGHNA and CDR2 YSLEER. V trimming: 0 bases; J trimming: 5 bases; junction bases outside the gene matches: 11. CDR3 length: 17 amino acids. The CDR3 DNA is TGCGCCAGCAGCCAAGATCGGGCCACAGGGGCTGGAGATACGCAGTATTTT. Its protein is CASSQDRATGAGDTQYF.

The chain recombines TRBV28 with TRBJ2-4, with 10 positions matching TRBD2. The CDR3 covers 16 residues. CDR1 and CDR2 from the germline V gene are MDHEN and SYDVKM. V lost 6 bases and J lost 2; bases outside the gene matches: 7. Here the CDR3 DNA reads TGTGCCAGCAGCAAACTAGCGGGGAAGTCCAAAAACATTCAGTACTTC. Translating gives CASSKLAGKSKNIQYF.

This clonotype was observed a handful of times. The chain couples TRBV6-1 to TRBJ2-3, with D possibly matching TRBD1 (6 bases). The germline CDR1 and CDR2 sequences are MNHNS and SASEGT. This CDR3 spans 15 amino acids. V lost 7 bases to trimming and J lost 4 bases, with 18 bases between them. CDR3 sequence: CASTTTRGAPDTQYF. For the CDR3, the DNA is TGTGCCAGCACTACTACCAGGGGAGCCCCAGATACGCAGTATTTT.

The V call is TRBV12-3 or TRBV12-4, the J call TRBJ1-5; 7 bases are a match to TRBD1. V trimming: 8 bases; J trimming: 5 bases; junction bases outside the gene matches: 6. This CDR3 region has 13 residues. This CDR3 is CASLQGVDQPQHF. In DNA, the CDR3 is TGTGCCAGCCTCCAGGGGGTTGATCAGCCCCAGCATTTT.

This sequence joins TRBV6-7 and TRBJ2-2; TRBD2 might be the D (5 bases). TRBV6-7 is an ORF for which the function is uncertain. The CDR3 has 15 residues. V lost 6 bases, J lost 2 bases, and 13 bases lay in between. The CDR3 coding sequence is TGTGCCAGCAGGCTTACTAGTGACAACACCGGGGAGCTGTTTTTT. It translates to CASRLTSDNTGELFF.

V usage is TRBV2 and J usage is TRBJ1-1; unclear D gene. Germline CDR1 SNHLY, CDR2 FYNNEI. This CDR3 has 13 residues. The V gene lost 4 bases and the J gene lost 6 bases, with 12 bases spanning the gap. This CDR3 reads CASSGSAIPEAFF. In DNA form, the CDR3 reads TGTGCCAGCAGTGGGAGTGCAATACCTGAAGCTTTCTTT.

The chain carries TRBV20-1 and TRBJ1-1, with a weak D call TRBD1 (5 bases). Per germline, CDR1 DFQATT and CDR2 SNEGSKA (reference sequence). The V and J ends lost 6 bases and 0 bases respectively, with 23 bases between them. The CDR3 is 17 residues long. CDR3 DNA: TGCAGTGCGAAGAAGCCGGGACTATCTCATGTGAACACTGAAGCTTTCTTT. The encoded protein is CSAKKPGLSHVNTEAFF.

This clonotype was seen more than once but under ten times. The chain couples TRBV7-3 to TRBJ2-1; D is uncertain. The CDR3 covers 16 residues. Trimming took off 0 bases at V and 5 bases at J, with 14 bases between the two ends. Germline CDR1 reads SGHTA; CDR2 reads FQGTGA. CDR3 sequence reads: CASSLTWVGNHNEQFF. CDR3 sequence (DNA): TGTGCCAGCAGCTTAACGTGGGTGGGGAATCACAATGAGCAGTTCTTC.

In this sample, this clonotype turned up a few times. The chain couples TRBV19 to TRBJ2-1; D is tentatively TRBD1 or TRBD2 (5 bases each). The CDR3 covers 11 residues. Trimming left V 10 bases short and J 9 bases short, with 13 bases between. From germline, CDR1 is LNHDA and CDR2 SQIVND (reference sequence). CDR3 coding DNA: TGTGCCATCTTGGGGGACGGTGAGCAGTTCTTC. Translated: CAILGDGEQFF.

This CDR3 is CASSEPQANTGELFF. CDR3 nucleotides: TGTGCCAGCAGCGAGCCACAGGCGAACACCGGGGAGCTGTTTTTT. The chain joins TRBV6-5 to TRBJ2-2; TRBD1 might be the D (5 bases). The CDR3 covers 15 residues. The ends were cut back, 6 bases at V and 0 bases at J, with 11 bases in the middle. Germline CDR1 reads MNHEY; CDR2 reads SVGAGI.

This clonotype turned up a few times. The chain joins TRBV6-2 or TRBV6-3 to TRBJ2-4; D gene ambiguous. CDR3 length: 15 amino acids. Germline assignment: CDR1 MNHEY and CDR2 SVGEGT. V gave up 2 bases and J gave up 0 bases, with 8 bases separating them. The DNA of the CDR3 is TGTGCCAGCAGTTACCACTCCGCAGCCAAAAACATTCAGTACTTC. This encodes CASSYHSAAKNIQYF.

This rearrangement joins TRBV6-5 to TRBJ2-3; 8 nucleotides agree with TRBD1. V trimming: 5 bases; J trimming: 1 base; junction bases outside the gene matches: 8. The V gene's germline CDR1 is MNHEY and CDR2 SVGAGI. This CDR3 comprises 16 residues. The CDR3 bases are TGTGCCAGCAGTGATGACAGGGGTTTGGGCACAGATACGCAGTATTTT. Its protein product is CASSDDRGLGTDTQYF.

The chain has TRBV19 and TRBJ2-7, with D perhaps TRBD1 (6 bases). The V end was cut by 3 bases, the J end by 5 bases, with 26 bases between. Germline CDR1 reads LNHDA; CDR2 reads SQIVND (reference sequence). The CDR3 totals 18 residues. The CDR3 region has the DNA TGTGCCAGTAGTATTGGCGGAGGTGCAGTTCAGGGGTACCACGAGCAGTACGTC. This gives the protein CASSIGGGAVQGYHEQYV.

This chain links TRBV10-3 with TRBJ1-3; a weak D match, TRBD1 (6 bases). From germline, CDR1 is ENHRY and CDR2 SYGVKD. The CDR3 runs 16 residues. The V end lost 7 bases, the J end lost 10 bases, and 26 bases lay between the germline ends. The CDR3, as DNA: TGTGCCATCAAAGTCCTGACAGGATTCGGGGAGAAGACCATATATTTT. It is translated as CAIKVLTGFGEKTIYF.

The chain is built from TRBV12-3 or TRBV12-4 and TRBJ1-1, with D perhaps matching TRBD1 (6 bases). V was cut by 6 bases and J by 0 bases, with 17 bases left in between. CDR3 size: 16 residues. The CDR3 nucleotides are TGTGCCAGCAGCTCGAGGGGGGCCTGGGTGAACACTGAAGCTTTCTTT. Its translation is CASSSRGAWVNTEAFF.